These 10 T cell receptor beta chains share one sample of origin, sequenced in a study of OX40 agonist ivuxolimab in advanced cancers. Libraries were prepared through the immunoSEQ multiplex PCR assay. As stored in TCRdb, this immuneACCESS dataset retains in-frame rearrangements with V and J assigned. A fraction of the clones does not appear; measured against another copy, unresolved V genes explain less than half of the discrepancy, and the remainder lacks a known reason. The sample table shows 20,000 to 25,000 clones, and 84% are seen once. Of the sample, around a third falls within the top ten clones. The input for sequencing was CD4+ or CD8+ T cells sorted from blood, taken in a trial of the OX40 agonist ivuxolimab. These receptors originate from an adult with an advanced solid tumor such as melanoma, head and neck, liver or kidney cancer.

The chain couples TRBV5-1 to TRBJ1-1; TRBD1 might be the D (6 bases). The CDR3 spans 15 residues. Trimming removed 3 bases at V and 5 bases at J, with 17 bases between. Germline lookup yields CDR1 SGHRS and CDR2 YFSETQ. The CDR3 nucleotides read TGCGCCAGCAGCTCGGGGGACAATAGGGGAACTGAAGCTTTCTTT. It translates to CASSSGDNRGTEAFF.

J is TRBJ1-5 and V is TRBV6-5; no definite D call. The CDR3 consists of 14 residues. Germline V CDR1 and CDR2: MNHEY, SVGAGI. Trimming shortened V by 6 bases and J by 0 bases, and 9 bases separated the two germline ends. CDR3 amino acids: CASRRSNSNQPQHF. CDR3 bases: TGTGCCAGCAGGCGCTCGAATAGCAATCAGCCCCAGCATTTT.

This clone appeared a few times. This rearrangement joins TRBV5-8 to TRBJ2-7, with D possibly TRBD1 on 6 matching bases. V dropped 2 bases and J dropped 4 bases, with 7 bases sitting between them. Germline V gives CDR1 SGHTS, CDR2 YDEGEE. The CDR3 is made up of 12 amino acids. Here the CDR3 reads CASSFQGYEQYF. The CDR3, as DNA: TGTGCCAGCAGCTTCCAGGGGTACGAGCAGTACTTC.

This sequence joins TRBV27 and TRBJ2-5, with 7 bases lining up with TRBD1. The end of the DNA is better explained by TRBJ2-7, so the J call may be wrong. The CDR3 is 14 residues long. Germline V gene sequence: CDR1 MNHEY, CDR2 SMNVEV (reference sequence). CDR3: CASGTALSSYEQYF. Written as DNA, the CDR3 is TGTGCCAGCGGGACAGCCCTTAGCTCCTACGAGCAGTACTTC.

CDR3 nucleotides: TGCAGTGCCCTACACCAAAACATTCAGTACTTC. It specifies CSALHQNIQYF. This sequence joins TRBV20-1 and TRBJ2-4; D is ambiguous. The CDR3 has 11 residues. Trimming shortened V by 6 bases and J by 5 bases, and 8 bases separated the two germline ends. Germline V gene data show CDR1 as DFQATT and CDR2 as SNEGSKA (reference sequence).

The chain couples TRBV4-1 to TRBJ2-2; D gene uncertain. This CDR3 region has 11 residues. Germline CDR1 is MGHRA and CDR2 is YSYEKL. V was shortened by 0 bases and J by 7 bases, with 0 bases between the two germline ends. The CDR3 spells CASSQDGELFF. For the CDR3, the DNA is TGCGCCAGCAGCCAAGACGGGGAGCTGTTTTTT.

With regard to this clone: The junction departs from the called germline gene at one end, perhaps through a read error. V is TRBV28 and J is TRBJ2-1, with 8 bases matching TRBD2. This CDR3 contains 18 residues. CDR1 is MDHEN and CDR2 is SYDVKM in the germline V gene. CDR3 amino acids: CASSLTPVLAATYNEQFF. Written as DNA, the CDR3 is TGTGCCAGCAGCCTAACACCGGTACTAGCGGCCACCTACAATGAACAGTTCTTC.

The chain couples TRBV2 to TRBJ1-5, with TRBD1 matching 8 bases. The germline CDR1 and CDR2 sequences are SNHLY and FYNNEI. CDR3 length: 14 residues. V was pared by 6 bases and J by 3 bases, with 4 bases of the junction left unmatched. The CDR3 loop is CASRDRVSNQPQHF. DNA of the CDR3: TGTGCCAGCAGGGACAGGGTCTCCAATCAGCCCCAGCATTTT.

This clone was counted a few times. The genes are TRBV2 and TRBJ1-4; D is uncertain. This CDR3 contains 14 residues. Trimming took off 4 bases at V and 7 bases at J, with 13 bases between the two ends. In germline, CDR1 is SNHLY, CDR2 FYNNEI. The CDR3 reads CASSAGERSEKLFF. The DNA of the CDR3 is TGTGCCAGCAGTGCGGGAGAACGTTCTGAAAAACTGTTTTTT.

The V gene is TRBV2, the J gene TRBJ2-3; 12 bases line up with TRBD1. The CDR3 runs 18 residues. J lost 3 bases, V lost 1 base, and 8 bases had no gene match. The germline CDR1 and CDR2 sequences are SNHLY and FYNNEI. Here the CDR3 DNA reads TGTGCCAGCAGTGAAGGGGACAGGGGGCATCTAATTACAGATACGCAGTATTTT. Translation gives CASSEGDRGHLITDTQYF.